The 24 T cell receptor beta chains below all came from one sample that was sequenced in a study of cytomegalovirus exposure and HLA in healthy donors. TCRdb's copy holds only in-frame clones and misses some; the assay was immunoSEQ multiplex PCR. The table records a few hundred thousand clones, around 86% of them present only once. Sequencing input: PBMCs. All receptors come from a woman between 18 and 29 years old in good health and CMV-seronegative.

The rearrangement joins TRBV28 to TRBJ1-4; D gene unclear. The V gene lost 3 bases and the J gene lost 9 bases, with 11 bases spanning the gap. Germline V CDR1 and CDR2: MDHEN, SYDVKM. The CDR3 loop spans 13 amino acids. CDR3 DNA: TGTGCCAGCAGTTTCCAGCAGGTCAAAAAACTGTTTTTT. Amino acids: CASSFQQVKKLFF.

V is TRBV11-3 and J is TRBJ2-5, with D possibly TRBD2 on 5 matching bases. V was shortened by 3 bases and J by 2 bases, with 7 bases between the two germline ends. This CDR3 comprises 13 residues. The germline gives CDR1 SGHNT, CDR2 YENEEA. CDR3 residues: CASSFGVQETQYF. The DNA of the CDR3 is TGTGCCAGCAGCTTCGGGGTGCAAGAGACCCAGTACTTC.

The rearrangement links TRBV4-2 to TRBJ2-1, with TRBD2 matching 11 bases. The CDR3 spans 19 residues. J was trimmed by 8 bases and V by 3 bases; bases with no gene match: 18. Germline values: CDR1 LGHNA, CDR2 YNFKEQ. The CDR3 sequence: CASSHPPGVAGGPGDEQFF. CDR3 sequence (DNA): TGTGCCAGCAGCCACCCCCCTGGGGTAGCGGGAGGGCCGGGGGATGAGCAGTTCTTC.

The J gene is TRBJ1-3, the V gene TRBV19; 12 bases map to TRBD1. Per germline, CDR1 LNHDA and CDR2 SQIVND (reference sequence). V shed 4 bases, J shed 0 bases, and the junction held 4 bases outside the gene matches. The CDR3 is made up of 17 amino acids. The CDR3 DNA is TGTGCCAGTAGTAAGGGACAGGGGGCGAGCTCTGGAAACACCATATATTTT. Translated: CASSKGQGASSGNTIYF.

This chain joins TRBV7-6 and TRBJ1-3; D is possibly TRBD1 (5 bases). Germline loops: CDR1 SGHVS, CDR2 FNYEAQ. This CDR3 comprises 18 residues. Trimming removed 1 base from V and 0 bases from J, with 16 bases in between. The CDR3 here is CASSLGVRGGNSGNTIYF. CDR3 coding DNA: TGTGCCAGCAGCTTAGGAGTTAGGGGCGGAAACTCTGGAAACACCATATATTTT.

This clone was counted only a few times. Sequence at one end of the junction differs from germline and may be a read error. The rearrangement uses TRBV7-7 and TRBJ2-5; D perhaps matches TRBD1 (7 bases). The CDR3 loop spans 13 amino acids. CDR1 is SSHAT, CDR2 FNYEAQ, per germline (reference sequence). This CDR3 is CASSSGQWRAQYF. The CDR3 DNA follows: TGTGCTAGCAGCTCGGGACAGTGGAGGGCCCAGTACTTC.

Of note for this clone: The same CDR3 can be traced to other DNA sequences in this sample. The chain joins TRBV5-6 to TRBJ2-7; D is unresolved. CDR3 length: 11 amino acids. V lost 5 bases, J lost 3 bases, and 6 bases lay in between. CDR1 is SGHDT and CDR2 is YYEEEE in the germline V gene. Written as DNA, the CDR3 is TGTGCCAGCAGTTCACTCTACGAGCAGTACTTC. This encodes CASSSLYEQYF. Filled out from reference TRBV5-6 and TRBJ2-7, the complete variable domain reads DAGVTQSPTHLIKTRGQQVTLRCSPKSGHDTVSWYQQALGQGPQFIFQYYEEEERQRGNFPDRFSGHQFPNYSSELNVNALLLGDSALYLCASSSLYEQYFGPGTRLTVT.

The V gene is TRBV28, the J gene TRBJ2-5; 10 bases map to TRBD2. V dropped 6 bases and J dropped 4; count of bases not matched to a gene: 11. CDR1 and CDR2 from the germline V gene are MDHEN and SYDVKM. The CDR3 is 16 amino acids. In nucleotides, the CDR3 is TGTGCCAGCAGCGTAGCGGGGGGCGCTTTACGAGAGACCCAGTACTTC. Amino acids: CASSVAGGALRETQYF.

The V gene is TRBV27, the J gene TRBJ2-1, with TRBD2 identical over 9 bases. V trimming: 4 bases; J trimming: 5 bases; junction bases outside the gene matches: 3. The germline gives CDR1 MNHEY, CDR2 SMNVEV (reference sequence). The CDR3 loop spans 14 amino acids. The CDR3 sequence is CASSSSGVNNEQFF. The CDR3 bases are TGTGCCAGCAGTTCTAGCGGGGTTAACAATGAGCAGTTCTTC.

The V and J genes are TRBV4-2 and TRBJ2-5; 11 nucleotides align to TRBD2. Germline V CDR1 and CDR2: LGHNA, YNFKEQ. The CDR3 extends over 16 amino acids. J gave up 0 bases and V 5 bases, and 5 bases lay outside the gene matches. The CDR3, as DNA: TGTGCCAGCAGCGAAATAGCGGGAGGGTACCAAGAGACCCAGTACTTC. Its protein is CASSEIAGGYQETQYF.

This clone came up once. The chain recombines TRBV27 with TRBJ2-5, with 9 bases lining up with TRBD1. The CDR3 is 18 amino acids. CDR1 is MNHEY and CDR2 is SMNVEV in the germline V gene (reference sequence). The V segment lost 4 bases and the J segment 4 bases; nucleotides outside the gene matches: 16. Here the CDR3 DNA reads TGTGCCAGCAGTTACACACAGGGGGCGAGGCCAAATTTAGAGACCCAGTACTTC. It encodes CASSYTQGARPNLETQYF.

This chain connects TRBV9 to TRBJ2-7, with TRBD2 matching 9 bases. The CDR3 runs 14 residues. V lost 0 bases, J lost 2 bases, and 0 bases stayed unmatched. CDR1 and CDR2 (germline): SGDLS, YYNGEE. In nucleotides, the CDR3 is TGTGCCAGCAGCGTAGTAGCGGGGGCCTACGAGCAGTACTTC. Its protein product is CASSVVAGAYEQYF.

The rearrangement links TRBV2 to TRBJ2-7; 8 bases match TRBD2. Trimming at V came to 3 bases and at J to 1 base, leaving 14 bases not matched to a gene. The CDR3 spans 18 residues. CDR1 and CDR2 (germline): SNHLY, FYNNEI. The CDR3 spells CASSDEYSSGTNSYEQYF. In DNA form, the CDR3 reads TGTGCCAGCAGTGACGAGTATAGTAGCGGGACTAATTCCTACGAGCAGTACTTC.

The J gene is TRBJ2-1, the V gene TRBV5-1, with 12 bases lining up with TRBD2. V shed 0 bases and J 9 bases; nucleotides not matched to a gene: 4. CDR1 is SGHRS and CDR2 is YFSETQ in the germline V gene. The CDR3 length is 15 residues. CDR3: CASSLASGRDGEQFF. CDR3 nucleotides: TGCGCCAGCAGCTTGGCTAGCGGGAGGGACGGTGAGCAGTTCTTC.

This clone showed up just a few times. The chain uses TRBV30 and TRBJ1-2; 12 bases fit TRBD1. The germline CDR1 and CDR2 sequences are GTSNPN and SVGIG (reference sequence). The CDR3 is 14 amino acids. Trimming cost V 2 bases and J 8 bases; bases outside gene matches: 6. The CDR3 is CAWSLGQGAEGYTF. The CDR3 DNA sequence: TGTGCCTGGAGTCTGGGACAGGGGGCAGAAGGCTACACCTTC. The variable domain in full, with the rest retrieved from reference TRBV30 and TRBJ1-2, is SQTIHQWPATLVQPVGSPLSLECTVEGTSNPNLYWYRQAAGRGLQLLFYSVGIGQISSEVPQNLSASRPQDRQFILSSKKLLLSDSGFYLCAWSLGQGAEGYTFGSGTRLTVV.

The chain combines TRBV7-9 with TRBJ2-7; maybe TRBD1 (6 bases). Germline-derived CDR1 and CDR2 are SEHNR and FQNEAQ (reference sequence). The CDR3 totals 12 residues. The V end was cut by 6 bases, the J end by 5 bases, with 11 bases between. CDR3 amino acids: CASSTGFNEQYF. CDR3 nucleotide sequence: TGTGCCAGCAGTACAGGGTTTAACGAGCAGTACTTC.

The V and J genes are TRBV4-1 and TRBJ2-3, with 13 bases that match TRBD2. This CDR3 region has 17 residues. Trimming cost V 6 bases and J 2 bases; bases outside gene matches: 8. Germline V lookup: CDR1 MGHRA, CDR2 YSYEKL. The CDR3 bases are TGCGCCAGCAGACGCGGGGGACTAGCGGGAAACACAGATACGCAGTATTTT. Encoded protein: CASRRGGLAGNTDTQYF.

J is TRBJ1-1 and V is TRBV27, with D hard to call. The germline V and J ends were trimmed by 0 bases and 4 bases, with 9 bases remaining between them. The CDR3 runs to 14 residues. The germline gives CDR1 MNHEY, CDR2 SMNVEV (reference sequence). CDR3 residues: CASSLSSGSTEAFF. CDR3 nucleotides: TGTGCCAGCAGTTTATCGTCAGGTAGCACTGAAGCTTTCTTT.

This chain connects TRBV6-4 to TRBJ2-3; 8 bases are a match to TRBD2. Germline CDR1 and CDR2: MRHNA and SNTAGT. Germline trimming cut 4 bases from V and 2 bases from J; bases unmatched to any gene: 5. The length of the CDR3 is 15 residues. The CDR3 spells CASSVTSGLTDTQYF. Written as DNA, the CDR3 is TGTGCCAGCAGTGTCACTAGCGGTCTCACAGATACGCAGTATTTT.

The J gene is TRBJ2-7, the V gene TRBV6-1, with 10 bases fitting TRBD1. The trim removed 6 bases at V and 9 bases at J, leaving 8 bases unmatched. The CDR3 is 13 residues long. The V gene's germline CDR1 is MNHNS and CDR2 SASEGT. The CDR3 loop is CASSKDRGERQYF. The CDR3 nucleotides are TGTGCCAGCAGCAAGGACAGGGGGGAACGGCAGTACTTC.

This rearrangement joins TRBV19 to TRBJ2-7; weak D call: TRBD2 (6 bases). Trimming shortened V by 4 bases and J by 5 bases, and 15 bases separated the two germline ends. The CDR3 length is 14 residues. From germline, CDR1 is LNHDA and CDR2 SQIVND (reference sequence). The CDR3 DNA reads as TGTGCCAGTAGTAGATCCGGGAGTTGGAACGAGCAGTACTTC. This encodes CASSRSGSWNEQYF.

The chain combines TRBV10-3 with TRBJ2-5, with D possibly being TRBD1 (6 bases). CDR3 length: 14 amino acids. The ends were cut back, 6 bases at V and 2 bases at J, with 13 bases in the middle. Germline V lookup: CDR1 ENHRY, CDR2 SYGVKD. The CDR3 loop reads CAISPGTSQETQYF. The CDR3 bases are TGTGCCATCAGCCCCGGGACATCACAAGAGACCCAGTACTTC.

This rearrangement joins TRBV19 to TRBJ2-7; TRBD1 matches 7 bases. The ends lost 4 bases at V and 4 bases at J; junction bases unmatched: 7. Germline V gene lookup returns CDR1 LNHDA and CDR2 SQIVND (reference sequence). The CDR3 extends over 14 amino acids. This CDR3 reads CASSTQGQIYEQYF. The CDR3 nucleotides are TGTGCCAGTAGTACACAGGGACAGATTTACGAGCAGTACTTC.

This CDR3 is CASSPSLGGTEAFF. The CDR3 DNA is TGTGCCAGCAGCCCAAGCCTGGGGGGGACTGAAGCTTTCTTT. The chain combines TRBV9 with TRBJ1-1, with TRBD1 as a possible D gene (5 bases). V was cut by 4 bases and J by 5 bases, with 15 bases left in between. CDR3 length: 14 amino acids. The germline gives CDR1 SGDLS, CDR2 YYNGEE.